This entry lists 14 T cell receptor beta chains sequenced from one sample in a study of T cell changes during pregnancy in multiple sclerosis. Profiling relied on immunoSEQ multiplex PCR, and the TCRdb table lists in-frame clones only, not all of them. The repertoire holds approximately 65,000 clones, with over 80% as singletons. The sequenced sample was CD4+ T cells from peripheral blood mononuclear cells, obtained in the first trimester of pregnancy. The receptors derive from a female donor with multiple sclerosis, enrolled in a pregnancy study.

The chain combines TRBV6-5 with TRBJ2-1; possibly TRBD2 for D (6 bases). V lost 6 bases and J lost 9, with 18 bases in between. Germline-derived CDR1 and CDR2 are MNHEY and SVGAGI. CDR3 length: 14 residues. CDR3 in DNA: TGTGCCAGCAGGGACACTAGCCTCGGGGCTGAGCAGTTCTTC. Translating it yields CASRDTSLGAEQFF.

This clone was seen a single time. The chain recombines TRBV7-2 with TRBJ1-5, with D unclear. Between the trimmed V and J ends, which lost 5 bases and 9 bases, there was a span of 14 bases. This CDR3 contains 13 residues. Germline-derived CDR1 and CDR2 are SGHTA and FQGNSA. CDR3 region: CASSPSPERPQHF. The CDR3 DNA reads TGTGCCAGCAGCCCCTCCCCGGAGAGGCCCCAGCATTTT.

This clone has a handful of counts. The J gene is TRBJ1-4, the V gene TRBV7-8, with 7 bases lining up with TRBD1. The CDR3 runs 13 residues. Germline CDR1 SGHVS, CDR2 FQNEAQ. With V trimmed by 3 bases and J by 6 bases, 1 base remained unmatched. CDR3 coding DNA: TGTGCCAGCAGCTTGGGGACAGATGAAAAACTGTTTTTT. Encoded protein: CASSLGTDEKLFF.

The chain uses TRBV19 and TRBJ1-4; D is uncertain. This CDR3 has 15 residues. The V and J ends lost 6 bases and 0 bases respectively, with 11 bases between them. CDR1 is LNHDA, CDR2 SQIVND, per germline (reference sequence). CDR3: CASSPPGSTNEKLFF. CDR3 in DNA: TGTGCCAGTAGCCCCCCGGGGTCAACTAATGAAAAACTGTTTTTT. Variable domain in full (rest from reference TRBV19 and TRBJ1-4): DGGITQSPKYLFRKEGQNVTLSCEQNLNHDAMYWYRQDPGQGLRLIYYSQIVNDFQKGDIAEGYSVSREKKESFPLTVTSAQKNPTAFYLCASSPPGSTNEKLFFGSGTQLSVL.

The gene calls are TRBV11-1 and TRBJ2-7; weak D call: TRBD2 (6 bases). Germline V CDR1 and CDR2: SGHAT, FQDESV (reference sequence). The CDR3 is 13 residues long. The V gene lost 1 base and the J gene lost 7 bases, with 11 bases spanning the gap. Here the CDR3 DNA reads TGTGCCAGCAGCTTAGGGGGGGTCCCGGAGCAGTACTTC. The encoded protein is CASSLGGVPEQYF.

This clone has just a few counts. This sequence joins TRBV19 and TRBJ2-1; 7 bases are a match to TRBD1. Germline trimming cut 4 bases from V and 9 bases from J; bases unmatched to any gene: 3. There are 12 residues in the CDR3. The germline V gene encodes CDR1 LNHDA and CDR2 SQIVND (reference sequence). DNA of the CDR3: TGTGCCAGTAGTACTGGGACAGCTGAGCAGTTCTTC. Translated: CASSTGTAEQFF.

The gene calls are TRBV7-2 and TRBJ2-7; D is unresolved. The germline gives CDR1 SGHTA, CDR2 FQGNSA. This CDR3 spans 11 amino acids. Trimming removed 1 base at V and 6 bases at J, with 4 bases between. In nucleotides, the CDR3 is TGTGCCAGCAGCTTAGTTCTCGAGCAGTACTTC. This encodes CASSLVLEQYF. Full variable domain (rest looked up from reference TRBV7-2 and TRBJ2-7): GAGVSQSPSNKVTEKGKDVELRCDPISGHTALYWYRQSLGQGLEFLIYFQGNSAPDKSGLPSDRFSAERTGGSVSTLTIQRTQQEDSAVYLCASSLVLEQYFGPGTRLTVT.

The V and J genes are TRBV11-2 and TRBJ2-7, with 9 bases aligning to TRBD1. Germline CDR1 reads SGHAT; CDR2 reads FQNNGV. The V gene end was trimmed by 5 bases and the J gene end by 1 base; junction bases not matched to a gene: 6. This CDR3 comprises 15 residues. CDR3 protein: CASSRRQGGSYEQYF. The CDR3 DNA sequence: TGTGCCAGCAGCAGAAGACAGGGGGGTTCCTACGAGCAGTACTTC.

This clone was detected only once. CDR3 in DNA: TGCGCCAGCAGCCAAGTACAGTTACGCACCGGGGAGCTGTTTTTT. This codes for CASSQVQLRTGELFF. The chain combines TRBV4-1 with TRBJ2-2; D is unclear. This CDR3 region has 15 residues. CDR1 MGHRA and CDR2 YSYEKL come from the germline V gene. Deletions cut 1 base from V and 4 bases from J, with 10 bases between.

V usage is TRBV9 and J usage is TRBJ1-4, with D unresolved. The CDR3 loop spans 15 amino acids. In germline, CDR1 is SGDLS, CDR2 YYNGEE. V gave up 4 bases and J gave up 3 bases, with 13 bases separating them. Written as DNA, the CDR3 is TGTGCCAGCAGCCCCGGGCGGGTTCCTAATGAAAAACTGTTTTTT. This translates into CASSPGRVPNEKLFF.

The chain links TRBV6-1 to TRBJ1-4; 9 nucleotides line up with TRBD1. Germline lookup yields CDR1 MNHNS and CDR2 SASEGT. This CDR3 spans 14 amino acids. Unmatched junction bases numbered 5, after V lost 4 bases and J lost 8 bases. As DNA, the CDR3 is TGTGCCAGCAGTGCGGACAGGGGTGGGGAAAAACTGTTTTTT. Protein sequence: CASSADRGGEKLFF.

CDR3 sequence: CASSPSGPSGNTIYF. In nucleotides, the CDR3 is TGTGCCAGCAGCCCTTCAGGGCCCTCTGGAAACACCATATATTTT. V gene TRBV16 combines with J gene TRBJ1-3; tentatively, D is TRBD1 (5 bases). V gave up 4 bases and J gave up 0 bases, with 10 bases separating them. The CDR3 covers 15 residues. From germline, CDR1 is KGHSY and CDR2 FQNENV. The variable domain in full, completed from reference TRBV16 and TRBJ1-3, reads GEEVAQTPKHLVRGEGQKAKLYCAPIKGHSYVFWYQQVLKNEFKFLISFQNENVFDETGMPKERFSAKCLPNSPCSLEIQATKLEDSAVYFCASSPSGPSGNTIYFGEGSWLTVV.

The chain employs TRBV7-6 and TRBJ1-4; D possibly corresponds to TRBD1 (6 bases). V lost 5 bases and J lost 0, with 19 bases in between. Germline V gives CDR1 SGHVS, CDR2 FNYEAQ. CDR3 length equals 18 residues. The CDR3 loop reads CASSRKAGAGATNEKLFF. DNA of the CDR3: TGTGCCAGCAGCCGAAAGGCAGGGGCGGGGGCAACTAATGAAAAACTGTTTTTT.

The chain joins TRBV7-2 to TRBJ2-2, with TRBD1 matching over 7 bases. Germline values: CDR1 SGHTA, CDR2 FQGNSA. J was trimmed by 7 bases and V by 5 bases; bases with no gene match: 13. The CDR3 has 16 residues. CDR3 amino acids: CASSLNNRGHGGELFF. DNA of the CDR3: TGTGCCAGCAGCCTAAATAACAGGGGACATGGCGGGGAGCTGTTTTTT. Filled out from reference TRBV7-2 and TRBJ2-2, the complete variable domain reads GAGVSQSPSNKVTEKGKDVELRCDPISGHTALYWYRQSLGQGLEFLIYFQGNSAPDKSGLPSDRFSAERTGGSVSTLTIQRTQQEDSAVYLCASSLNNRGHGGELFFGEGSRLTVL.